Below, one T cell receptor beta chain is given with its context. In the original workflow: Estimated nucleated cell counts came from reference gene primer amplification. TCRdb's copy holds only in-frame clones and misses some; the assay was immunoSEQ multiplex PCR. V, J and clone size were drawn from that table, and D and trimming were deduced from the DNA. This sample yields some 20,000 clones, of which 80% to 90% are seen a single time; approximately 12% belongs to the top ten. The data belong to a study of blood T cell repertoires in COVID-19. The wider study: Acute and convalescent COVID-19 specimens originated in the United States, Italy and Spain. PBMCs, B-cell-depleted T cells, or T cells provided the cDNA or gDNA that made up the material.

Per germline, CDR1 SGHRS and CDR2 YFSETQ. V shed 3 bases and J shed 2 bases, with 9 bases lying between them. This CDR3 region has 15 residues. The rearrangement joins TRBV5-1 to TRBJ2-6, with D maybe TRBD1 (6 bases). This TCR derives from a woman of 80 years or more with active or convalescent COVID-19. The sequenced sample consisted of peripheral blood. CDR3 in DNA: TGCGCCAGCAGCTCGAACAGGGCTGGGGCCAACGTCCTGACTTTC. This codes for CASSSNRAGANVLTF.